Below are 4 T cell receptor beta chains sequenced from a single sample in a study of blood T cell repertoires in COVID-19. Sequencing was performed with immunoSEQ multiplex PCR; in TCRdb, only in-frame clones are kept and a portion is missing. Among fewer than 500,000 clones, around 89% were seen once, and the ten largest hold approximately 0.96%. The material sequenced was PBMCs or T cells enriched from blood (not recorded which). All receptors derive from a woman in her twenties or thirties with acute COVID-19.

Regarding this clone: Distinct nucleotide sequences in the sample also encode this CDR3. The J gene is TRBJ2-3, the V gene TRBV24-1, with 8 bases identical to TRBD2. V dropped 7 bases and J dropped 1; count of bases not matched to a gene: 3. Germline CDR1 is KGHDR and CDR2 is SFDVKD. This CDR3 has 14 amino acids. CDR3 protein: CATRRAGGTDTQYF. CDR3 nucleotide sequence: TGTGCCACCAGAAGAGCGGGGGGCACAGATACGCAGTATTTT.

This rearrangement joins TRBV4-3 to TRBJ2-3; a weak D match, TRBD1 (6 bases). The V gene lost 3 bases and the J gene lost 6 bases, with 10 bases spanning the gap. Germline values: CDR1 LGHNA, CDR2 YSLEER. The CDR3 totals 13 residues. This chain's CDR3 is CASSHTGSDTQYF. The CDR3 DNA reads TGCGCCAGCAGCCATACAGGGTCTGATACGCAGTATTTT.

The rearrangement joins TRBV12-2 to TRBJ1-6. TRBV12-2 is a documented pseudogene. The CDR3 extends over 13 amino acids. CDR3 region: CASRLPVDSPLHF. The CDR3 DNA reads TGTGCAAGTCGCTTACCCGTAGATTCACCCCTCCACTTT.

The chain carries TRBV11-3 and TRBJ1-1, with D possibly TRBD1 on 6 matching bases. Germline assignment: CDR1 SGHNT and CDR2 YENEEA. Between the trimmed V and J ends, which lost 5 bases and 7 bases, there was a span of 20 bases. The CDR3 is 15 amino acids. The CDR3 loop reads CASSPRWDTGYEAFF. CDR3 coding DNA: TGTGCCAGCAGCCCACGTTGGGACACAGGATATGAAGCTTTCTTT.